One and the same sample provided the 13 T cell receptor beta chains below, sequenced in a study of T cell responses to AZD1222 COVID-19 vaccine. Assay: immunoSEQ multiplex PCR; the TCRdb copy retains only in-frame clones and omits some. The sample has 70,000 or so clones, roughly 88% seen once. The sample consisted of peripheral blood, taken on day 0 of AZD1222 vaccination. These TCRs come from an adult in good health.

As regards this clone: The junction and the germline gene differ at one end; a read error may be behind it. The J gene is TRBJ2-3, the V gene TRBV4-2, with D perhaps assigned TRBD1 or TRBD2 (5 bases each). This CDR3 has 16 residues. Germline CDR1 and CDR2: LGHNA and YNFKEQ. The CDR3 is CASNQQLRDDTDTQYF. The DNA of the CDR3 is TGTGCCAGCAACCAACAGCTCCGGGACGACACAGATACGCAGTATTTT.

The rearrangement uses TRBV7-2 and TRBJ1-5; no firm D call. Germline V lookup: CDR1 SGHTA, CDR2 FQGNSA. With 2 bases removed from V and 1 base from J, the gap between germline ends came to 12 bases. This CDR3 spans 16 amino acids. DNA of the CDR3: TGTGCCAGCAGCTTATCGGCCGACGGGAGCAATCAGCCCCAGCATTTT. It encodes CASSLSADGSNQPQHF.

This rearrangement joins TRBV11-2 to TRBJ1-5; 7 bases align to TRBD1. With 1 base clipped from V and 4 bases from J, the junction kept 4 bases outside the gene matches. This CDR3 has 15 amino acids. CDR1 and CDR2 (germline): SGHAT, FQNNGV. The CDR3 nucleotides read TGTGCCAGCAGCTTAGGACGACAGGGTAATCAGCCCCAGCATTTT. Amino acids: CASSLGRQGNQPQHF.

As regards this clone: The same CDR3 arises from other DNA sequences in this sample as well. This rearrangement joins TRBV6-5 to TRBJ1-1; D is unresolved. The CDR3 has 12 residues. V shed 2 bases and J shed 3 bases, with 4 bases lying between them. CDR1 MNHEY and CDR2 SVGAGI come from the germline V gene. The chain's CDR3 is CASSYGDTEAFF. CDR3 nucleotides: TGTGCCAGCAGTTACGGGGACACTGAAGCTTTCTTT.

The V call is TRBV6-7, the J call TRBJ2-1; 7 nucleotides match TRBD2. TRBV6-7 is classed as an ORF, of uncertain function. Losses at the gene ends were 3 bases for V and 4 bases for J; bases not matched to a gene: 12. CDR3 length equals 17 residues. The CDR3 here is CASSYPSGKANYNEQFF. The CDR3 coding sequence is TGTGCCAGCAGTTATCCCAGCGGGAAGGCCAATTACAATGAGCAGTTCTTC.

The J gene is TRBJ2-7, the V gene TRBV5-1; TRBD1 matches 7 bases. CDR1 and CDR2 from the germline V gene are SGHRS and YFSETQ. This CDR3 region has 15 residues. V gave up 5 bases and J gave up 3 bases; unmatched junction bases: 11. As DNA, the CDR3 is TGCGCCAGCAGAGGTGGGACAGAACCACGCTACGAGCAGTACTTC. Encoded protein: CASRGGTEPRYEQYF.

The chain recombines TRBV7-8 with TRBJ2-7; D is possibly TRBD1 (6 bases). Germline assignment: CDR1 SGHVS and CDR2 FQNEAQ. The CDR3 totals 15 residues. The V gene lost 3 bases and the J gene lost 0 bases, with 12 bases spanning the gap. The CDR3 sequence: CASSLDSAFSYEQYF. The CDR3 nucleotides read TGTGCCAGCAGCTTGGACAGCGCCTTCTCCTACGAGCAGTACTTC. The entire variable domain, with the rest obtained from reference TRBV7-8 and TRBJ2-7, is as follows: GAGVSQSPRYKVAKRGQDVALRCDPISGHVSLFWYQQALGQGPEFLTYFQNEAQLDKSGLPSDRFFAERPEGSVSTLKIQRTQQEDSAVYLCASSLDSAFSYEQYFGPGTRLTVT.

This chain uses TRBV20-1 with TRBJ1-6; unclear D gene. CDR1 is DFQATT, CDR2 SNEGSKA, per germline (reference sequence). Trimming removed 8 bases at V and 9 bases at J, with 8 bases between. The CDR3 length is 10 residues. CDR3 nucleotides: TGCAGTCCAGCAGGTTCACCCCTCCACTTT. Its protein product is CSPAGSPLHF.

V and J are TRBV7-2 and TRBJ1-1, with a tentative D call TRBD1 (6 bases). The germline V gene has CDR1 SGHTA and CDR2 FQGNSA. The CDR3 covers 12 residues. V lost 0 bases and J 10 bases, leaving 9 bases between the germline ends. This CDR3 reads CASSLAEGVAFF. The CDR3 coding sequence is TGTGCCAGCAGCTTAGCGGAGGGGGTAGCTTTCTTT. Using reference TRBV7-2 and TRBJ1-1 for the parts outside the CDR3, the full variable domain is GAGVSQSPSNKVTEKGKDVELRCDPISGHTALYWYRQSLGQGLEFLIYFQGNSAPDKSGLPSDRFSAERTGGSVSTLTIQRTQQEDSAVYLCASSLAEGVAFFGQGTRLTVV.

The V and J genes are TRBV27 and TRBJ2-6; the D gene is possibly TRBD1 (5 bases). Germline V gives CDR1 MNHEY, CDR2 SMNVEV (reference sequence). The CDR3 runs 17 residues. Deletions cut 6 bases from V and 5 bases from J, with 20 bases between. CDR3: CASSAVWGTRRANVLTF. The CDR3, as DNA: TGTGCCAGCAGCGCCGTATGGGGCACCCGGAGGGCCAACGTCCTGACTTTC.

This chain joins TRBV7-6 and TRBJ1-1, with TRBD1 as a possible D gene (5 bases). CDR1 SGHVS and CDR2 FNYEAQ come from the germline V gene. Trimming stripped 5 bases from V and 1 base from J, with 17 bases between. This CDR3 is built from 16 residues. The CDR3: CASSPGPRIENTEAFF. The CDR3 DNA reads TGTGCCAGCAGCCCAGGGCCGAGGATAGAGAACACTGAAGCTTTCTTT.

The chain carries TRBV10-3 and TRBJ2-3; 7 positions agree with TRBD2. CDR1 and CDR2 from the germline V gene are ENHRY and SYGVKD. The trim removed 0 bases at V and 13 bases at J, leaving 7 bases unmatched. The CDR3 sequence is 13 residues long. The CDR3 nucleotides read TGTGCCATCAGTGAGTCGAATGCGGCGGGGGAGTATTTT. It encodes CAISESNAAGEYF.

CDR3: CASSLGGRDRTNYGYTF. The CDR3 coding sequence is TGCGCCAGCAGCTTGGGAGGACGGGACAGGACTAACTATGGCTACACCTTC. V and J are TRBV5-1 and TRBJ1-2; 8 nucleotides agree with TRBD1. The CDR3 is 17 amino acids. CDR1 is SGHRS, CDR2 YFSETQ, per germline. Trimming at V came to 0 bases and at J to 0 bases, leaving 7 bases not matched to a gene.